A selection of T cell receptor beta chains follows, all from one sample in a study of T cells in Graves' hyperthyroidism and ophthalmopathy. TCRdb processed the multiplex PCR reads anew with MiXCR; each CDR3 protein has one entry. The data contain about 680,000 distinct CDR3 sequences, over 35% of them singletons. Sequences were obtained from blood. The receptors were sampled from a woman aged 40 to 55 with Graves' hyperthyroidism. Both conserved end residues are part of each CDR3. Fields, in order: J gene, D gene, V gene, clone size, CDR3 protein, CDR3 DNA. A D gene is named only where the DNA matches it firmly. Clone size is given for some rows only: seen once, a few or many times, or a class if the clone is expanded.

>TRBJ2-5|NA|TRBV7-2|few
CASNPGVSETQYF
TGTGCCAGCAACCCAGGGGTATCTGAGACCCAGTACTTC
>TRBJ1-4|TRBD1|TRBV7-2|NA
CAGRQGTNEKLFF
TGTGCCGGGCGACAGGGAACTAATGAAAAACTGTTTTTT
>TRBJ1-2|TRBD1|TRBV6-5|few
CASSTGTGNKGYTF
TGTGCCAGCAGTACTGGGACAGGCAATAAGGGCTACACCTTC
>TRBJ2-7|NA|TRBV7-2|few
CASSWIAGTTYEQYF
TGTGCCAGCAGCTGGATAGCCGGGACCACCTACGAGCAGTACTTC
>TRBJ2-2|TRBD1|TRBV5-1|few
CASSAGQEDTGELFF
TGCGCCAGCAGCGCCGGACAGGAAGACACCGGGGAGCTGTTTTTT
>TRBJ2-3|NA|TRBV7-8|NA
CASSTQPGSTDTQYF
TGTGCCAGCAGCACTCAGCCTGGAAGCACAGATACGCAGTATTTT
>TRBJ1-2|NA|TRBV5-1|many
CASRAGGDGYTF
TGCGCCAGCAGAGCCGGGGGCGATGGCTACACCTTC
>TRBJ2-5|NA|TRBV7-3|many
CASSGGHGNTQYF
TGTGCCAGCAGCGGGGGACACGGCAACACCCAGTACTTC
>TRBJ1-1|NA|TRBV5-1|NA
CASSLDRVPFF
TGCGCCAGCAGCTTGGACAGGGTACCTTTCTTT
>TRBJ2-7|TRBD1|TRBV20-1|many
CSAYGTESSYEQYF
TGCAGTGCTTATGGGACAGAGAGCTCCTACGAGCAGTACTTC
>TRBJ2-6|NA|TRBV12-3/TRBV12-4|NA
CASSPKVSSGANVLTF
TGTGCCAGCTCCCCGAAGGTCAGCTCTGGGGCCAACGTCCTGACTTTC
>TRBJ1-2|NA|TRBV19|NA
CASSDWGHYGYTF
TGTGCCAGTAGTGACTGGGGGCACTATGGCTACACCTTC
>TRBJ1-4|NA|TRBV7-2|NA
CASSFGTNNEKLFF
TGTGCCAGCAGCTTCGGTACAAATAATGAAAAACTGTTTTTT
>TRBJ1-2|NA|TRBV24-1|many
CATSEEGQGYTF
TGTGCCACCAGTGAGGAAGGTCAAGGCTACACCTTC